Each of the 6 T cell receptor beta chains below was sequenced from the same sample in a study of T cells in Graves' hyperthyroidism and ophthalmopathy. Regions amplified from RNA transcripts were the TCR beta CDR3 regions. Initially, a first-round RT-PCR of the TCR CDR3 employed the HTBI primer set. MiXCR, applied by TCRdb to the multiplex PCR reads, yields one record per CDR3 protein. The data hold a few hundred thousand distinct CDR3 sequences, with 46% observed a single time. What was sequenced was peripheral blood or thyroid tissue (not recorded which). These receptors came from a young woman with Graves' hyperthyroidism.

This clonotype occurred many times. The chain recombines TRBV7-9 with TRBJ1-1; maybe TRBD1 (5 bases). The CDR3 length is 12 residues. CDR1 and CDR2 (germline): SEHNR, FQNEAQ (reference sequence). The germline V and J ends were trimmed by 5 bases and 11 bases, with 15 bases remaining between them. CDR3 residues: CASSGDATGAFF. The CDR3 coding sequence is TGTGCCAGCAGCGGGGACGCTACTGGGGCTTTCTTT. Based on the CDR3 plus reference TRBV7-9 and TRBJ1-1, the full variable domain is DTGVSQNPRHKITKRGQNVTFRCDPISEHNRLYWYRQTLGQGPEFLTYFQNEAQLEKSRLLSDRFSAERPKGSFSTLEIQRTEQGDSAMYLCASSGDATGAFFGQGTRLTVV.

This clonotype was recorded at least ten times. The chain is built from TRBV7-9 and TRBJ2-2, with D uncertain. Trimming pared 3 bases from V and 5 bases from J, leaving 7 bases between. Germline V gene sequence: CDR1 SEHNR, CDR2 FQNEAQ (reference sequence). This CDR3 has 13 amino acids. This CDR3 reads CASSLARTGELFF. CDR3 DNA sequence: TGTGCCAGCAGCTTGGCCAGAACCGGGGAGCTGTTTTTT.

This clonotype was seen a handful of times. The chain carries TRBV4-3 and TRBJ2-7; 8 nucleotides align to TRBD2. The junction had 7 bases not matched to a gene; V was cut back by 0 bases and J by 0 bases. CDR1 is LGHNA and CDR2 is YSLEER in the germline V gene. There are 17 residues in the CDR3. CDR3 amino acids: CASSQESSGSSSYEQYF. The CDR3 DNA is TGCGCCAGCAGCCAAGAATCTAGCGGGTCAAGCTCCTACGAGCAGTACTTC.

This clonotype was recorded a few times. A much larger clone differs from this one at a single base, so this may be a read error. This chain connects TRBV4-2 to TRBJ2-5; TRBD2 aligns across 12 bases. This CDR3 comprises 17 residues. The V gene's germline CDR1 is LGHNA and CDR2 YNFKEQ. Losses at the gene ends were 1 base for V and 1 base for J; bases not matched to a gene: 4. The CDR3 loop reads CASSQGRTSGIQETQYF. CDR3 sequence (DNA): TGTGCCAGCAGCCAAGGGAGGACTAGCGGGATCCAAGAGACCCAGTACTTC.

The table lists this clonotype with a few counts. At one of its ends the junction is not consistent with the germline gene, which may arise from a read error. The V and J genes are TRBV6-2 or TRBV6-3 and TRBJ1-2, with 8 bases matching TRBD1. The germline V gene encodes CDR1 MNHEY and CDR2 SVGEGT. The CDR3 covers 16 residues. For the CDR3, the DNA is TGTGCCAGCAGCTACTATCCCCTGACAGGGGACTATGGCTACACCTTC. Residues: CASSYYPLTGDYGYTF.

In the case of this clonotype: It may be a read error: a sequence one base away is much more abundant. The rearrangement links TRBV19 to TRBJ1-1, with D possibly being TRBD1 (5 bases). Germline lookup yields CDR1 LNHDA and CDR2 SQIVND (reference sequence). Trimming removed 11 bases at V and 5 bases at J, with 18 bases between. This CDR3 is built from 13 residues. The CDR3 DNA follows: TGTGCCTGTAAGCCCACAGGTCCAACTGAAGCTTTCTTT. Translating gives CACKPTGPTEAFF. Based on the CDR3 plus reference TRBV19 and TRBJ1-1, the full variable domain is DGGITQSPKYLFRKEGQNVTLSCEQNLNHDAMYWYRQDPGQGLRLIYYSQIVNDFQKGDIAEGYSVSREKKESFPLTVTSAQKNPTAFYLCACKPTGPTEAFFGQGTRLTVV.